This T cell receptor (beta chain) originates from a study of T-cell memory formation after mild COVID-19 (dated by TCRdb to 2020 to 2023). Regarding the study in general: TCR sequence clusters from the two donors were largely donor specific. The cohort was made up of two young adult volunteers, one female and one male, who were previously healthy. T-cell clones expanding and contracting after mild COVID-19 in a couple of donors were tracked by longitudinal TCRalpha and TCRbeta repertoire sequencing. Paper-wide results and their limitations: The study covered only two mild cases, and larger cohorts including severe cases with pre-infection samples were considered necessary. Contracting CD4+ clones appeared mostly in the CM and EM memory subsets, whereas CD8+ clones were enriched in EMRA. SARS-CoV-2 specificity was not confirmed for the second-wave clones peaking on day 37. From day 15 to 85, contracting clones showed balanced CD4/CD8 phenotypes, whereas a second wave of clones that expanded from day 15 to 37 leaned towards CD4+. Some responding clones were detected in pre-infection memory, which suggested that pre-existing cross-reactive memory T cells had joined the SARS-CoV-2 response.

This clonotype was found a few times. Its antigen is unknown. No much larger clone is present one base from it, and per-base qualities are unavailable. Ficoll-Paque density gradient centrifugation was used to isolate PBMCs. Data came from an Illumina NovaSeq 6000. TCRalpha and TCRbeta cDNA libraries were built by 5'RACE with constant-segment primers, adding sample barcodes and unique molecular identifiers. RNA was extracted from every sample with Trizol reagent. The libraries were amplified in two PCR steps, and the second step added a second sample barcode and Illumina TruSeq adapters. Libraries were sequenced on an Illumina NovaSeq with 2 x 150 bp paired-end reads. The authors' analysis ran thus. With migec v1.2.7, reads were demultiplexed and then collapsed into UMI-guided consensus sequences. Using mixcr v2.1.11, the UMI consensuses were aligned to TRA and TRB V and J templates and assembled into clonotypes. Expanded or contracted clonotypes were those called significant by both edgeR and NoisET, with noise models trained on biological replicates. For edgeR calls, the cutoffs were a false discovery rate-adjusted p below 0.01 and a log2 fold-change threshold of 1. As an exploratory analysis of dynamics, max-normalized trajectories of the 1000 most abundant clonotypes were examined by PCA with hierarchical clustering. Separately sequenced CD4+ and CD8+ repertoires were used to assign the CD4 or CD8 phenotype of responding clones. The raw public reads went through TCRdb reprocessing: fastp at Q25, MiXCR clone calling, in-frame beta chains kept. All rows with the same CDR3 protein become a single entry with the most common DNA and genes. None of the V and J calls come from the authors' own analysis; TCRdb made them. Here the sample has some 190,000 distinct CDR3 sequences; approximately 16% occur a single time. The ten largest clonotypes hold approximately 2.2% of the sample.

The germline V gene gives CDR1 as KGHDR and CDR2 as SFDVKD. V is shortened by 3 bases, J by 6 bases, and the region joining them spans 16 bases. The CDR3, cysteine through phenylalanine, is 15 amino acids long. The read is trimmed to its CDR3 DNA, 45 bases read in frame from base 1. This TCR came from an adult woman who had mild COVID-19 (a few samples of this study predate the infection). The sample titles of this study are shuffled in the database, so cell type and time point are left out; the donor was told from shared clones. Sequences were obtained from PBMCs or a T cell subset sorted from them (not recorded which). Recombination joined TRBV24-1 with TRBJ1-2, with TRBD1 tentatively as D gene (5 bases match). Read as DNA, the sequence is TGTGCCACCAGTGATGAGGTAGGGGCGCTGGATGGCTACACCTTC. This is translated as CATSDEVGALDGYTF.